This T cell receptor (beta chain) was captured by sequencing in a study of siplizumab effects on memory and regulatory T cells. Study findings and constraints: Just a small share of alloreactive clones was traced back to unstimulated subsets. In roughly 80-97% of proliferating CD4+ or CD8+ clones, a naive or memory phenotype could not be assigned. The study found that siplizumab significantly reduced alloreactive sequences traceable to unstimulated CD4+ memory cells.

In regard to this clone: Its antigen remains unknown.

About 100,000 TCR templates per sample were assayed. Sequencing used immunoSEQ multiplex PCR; TCRdb keeps in-frame clones, though not all of them. Of about 110,000 clones listed, around 93% were seen once; the top ten hold around 0.29%. From germline, CDR1 is SGHAT and CDR2 FQNNGV. The CDR3 contains 14 residues. V was clipped by 3 bases and J by 1 base, with 4 bases between them. The sequenced material came from CD4+ T cells sorted from blood. The gene calls are TRBV11-2 and TRBJ1-6; no clear D. This TCR was sampled from a human donor in good health. CDR3 residues: CASSLGSYNSPLHF. The CDR3 DNA reads TGTGCCAGCAGCTTGGGGTCCTATAATTCACCCCTCCACTTT.